The 5 T cell receptor beta chains below all came from one sample that was sequenced in a study of T cell responses to AZD1222 COVID-19 vaccine. Here immunoSEQ multiplex PCR was the method, and the copy in TCRdb shows in-frame clones only, minus some. The sample records around 130,000 clones, around 84% being singletons. The sequencing used peripheral blood, collected on day 0 of AZD1222 vaccination. The source of these receptors is an adult in good health.

The rearrangement uses TRBV27 and TRBJ1-4; D is unresolved. Per the germline V gene, CDR1 is MNHEY and CDR2 is SMNVEV (reference sequence). CDR3 length: 14 amino acids. V was trimmed by 6 bases and J by 8 bases, leaving 16 bases between them. The CDR3 DNA sequence: TGTGCCAGCAGCCCAATTCGTGGGAACGAAAAACTGTTTTTT. Protein sequence: CASSPIRGNEKLFF.

CDR3 DNA sequence: TGTGCCAGCAGCTTAGATACCGCTAGCACAGATACGCAGTATTTT. Encoded protein: CASSLDTASTDTQYF. The genes are TRBV7-2 and TRBJ2-3; no clear D gene. The CDR3 extends over 15 amino acids. Germline V CDR1 and CDR2: SGHTA, FQGNSA. Between the trimmed V and J ends, which lost 1 base and 0 bases, there was a span of 8 bases.

The rearrangement uses TRBV6-5 and TRBJ1-2; TRBD1 is a possible D gene (6 bases). The CDR3 length is 14 residues. V was shortened by 5 bases and J by 3 bases, with 13 bases between the two germline ends. The V gene's germline CDR1 is MNHEY and CDR2 SVGAGI. CDR3 nucleotide sequence: TGTGCCAGCAGTAGAAACAGGGCGCACTATGGCTACACCTTC. It specifies CASSRNRAHYGYTF.

This chain joins TRBV3-1 (or the pseudogene TRBV3-2) and TRBJ1-2; D remains unclear. From germline, CDR1 is LGHDT and CDR2 YNNKEL (reference sequence). Deletions cut 0 bases from V and 5 bases from J, with 10 bases between. There are 14 residues in the CDR3. CDR3: CASSQEWASYGYTF. The CDR3 DNA sequence: TGTGCCAGCAGCCAAGAATGGGCCTCATATGGCTACACCTTC.

This rearrangement joins TRBV7-2 to TRBJ1-6; no firm D call. V was clipped by 1 base and J by 6 bases, with 10 bases between them. This CDR3 contains 15 residues. CDR1 is SGHTA, CDR2 FQGNSA, per germline. CDR3 sequence: CASSLGQSGNSPLHF. The CDR3 nucleotides are TGTGCCAGCAGCTTAGGACAATCTGGTAATTCACCCCTCCACTTT.